This T cell receptor beta chain was sequenced for a study of T-cell reconstitution after alpha-beta-depleted transplantation in children. TCRbeta library preparation incorporated unique molecular identifiers. MiXCR, applied by TCRdb to the PCR reads, yields one record per CDR3 protein. The data hold just over 950,000 distinct CDR3 sequences, with 25% to 30% observed a single time. This CDR3 contains 15 residues. Trimming cost V 3 bases and J 7 bases, with 16 bases left between them. From germline, CDR1 is SNHLY and CDR2 FYNNEI. Study outcomes and limitations: T cells produced anew were the main source of T-cell counts and diversity one year after transplant. Roughly two months post-transplant, alpha-beta T cells reportedly originated from several hundred graft clones that had expanded.

This clonotype has a handful of counts. Its antigen is not identified. The source was PBMCs, mostly from graft donor cells, collected 360 days after TCRalphabeta/CD19-depleted stem cell transplant. The sequence was obtained from a boy under three years old who had a stem cell transplant for SCID, so the T cells may come from the graft donor. This chain uses TRBV2 with TRBJ1-5; tentative D call: TRBD1 (5 bases). CDR3 nucleotides: TGTGCCAGCAGTGACGGGCAGGGCGCCAAACAGCCCCAGCATTTT. Encoded protein: CASSDGQGAKQPQHF.